The next 30 T cell receptor beta chains were all read from a single sample in a study of OX40 agonist ivuxolimab in advanced cancers. The protocol was immunoSEQ multiplex PCR, while the TCRdb copy is restricted to in-frame clones and leaves out a portion. The sample yields some 50,000 clones, around 86% seen once. Here the sequenced sample was CD4+ or CD8+ T cells sorted from blood, taken in a trial of the OX40 agonist ivuxolimab. The receptors derive from an adult with an advanced solid tumor such as melanoma, head and neck, liver or kidney cancer.

Regarding this clone: The junction departs from germline at one end; a sequencing error may be responsible. The J gene is TRBJ2-2, the V gene TRBV19; no firm D call. Germline V CDR1 and CDR2: LNHDA, SQIVND (reference sequence). CDR3 length: 14 residues. CDR3 sequence reads: CASSIRANAGELFF. The CDR3 nucleotides read TGTGCCAGTAGTATACGCGCGAACGCCGGGGAGCTGTTTTTT.

The rearrangement links TRBV29-1 to TRBJ2-7; D gene uncertain. Germline CDR1 is SQVTM and CDR2 is ANQGSEA. V lost 4 bases to trimming and J lost 5 bases, with 12 bases between them. CDR3 size: 12 residues. The CDR3 protein is CSVVRVGDEQYF. The CDR3 DNA sequence: TGCAGCGTTGTTAGGGTTGGGGACGAGCAGTACTTC.

The V call is TRBV19, the J call TRBJ2-7, with D tentatively TRBD2 (6 bases). V dropped 3 bases and J dropped 5 bases, with 14 bases sitting between them. The CDR3 is 14 residues long. Germline V gene lookup returns CDR1 LNHDA and CDR2 SQIVND (reference sequence). The DNA of the CDR3 is TGTGCCAGTAGTATGGGCCAGGGAGGAAACGAGCAGTACTTC. This sequence encodes CASSMGQGGNEQYF.

This chain's CDR3 is CAWSSMGGETQYF. The CDR3 region has the DNA TGTGCCTGGAGTAGCATGGGCGGGGAGACCCAGTACTTC. The rearrangement uses TRBV30 and TRBJ2-5; TRBD2 is a possible D gene (5 bases). Looked up from germline, CDR1 is GTSNPN and CDR2 is SVGIG (reference sequence). This CDR3 contains 13 residues. Trimming pared 2 bases from V and 5 bases from J, leaving 12 bases between. The full variable domain, with the rest looked up from reference TRBV30 and TRBJ2-5, is SQTIHQWPATLVQPVGSPLSLECTVEGTSNPNLYWYRQAAGRGLQLLFYSVGIGQISSEVPQNLSASRPQDRQFILSSKKLLLSDSGFYLCAWSSMGGETQYFGPGTRLLVL.

This clone was seen a few times. This chain uses TRBV7-3 with TRBJ2-1; D is possibly TRBD2 (6 bases). Trimming took off 0 bases at V and 4 bases at J, with 16 bases between the two ends. CDR1 and CDR2 (germline): SGHTA, FQGTGA. The CDR3 covers 17 residues. In nucleotides, the CDR3 is TGTGCCAGCAGCTTAACTGGAGGCGGGGAGAGATACAATGAGCAGTTCTTC. This codes for CASSLTGGGERYNEQFF.

This clone has only one observation. The chain links TRBV13 to TRBJ1-3; 9 bases align to TRBD1. In germline, CDR1 is PRHDT, CDR2 FYEKMQ (reference sequence). The length of the CDR3 is 16 residues. With V trimmed by 4 bases and J by 3 bases, 7 bases remained unmatched. This CDR3 is CASSSHRGRIGNTIYF. CDR3 sequence (DNA): TGTGCCAGCAGCTCCCACAGGGGGCGTATTGGAAACACCATATATTTT.

CDR3: CASRNDGSYEQYF. The CDR3 region has the DNA TGTGCCAGCAGAAACGACGGTTCCTACGAGCAGTACTTC. V and J are TRBV28 and TRBJ2-7; D is undetermined. Germline V gene lookup returns CDR1 MDHEN and CDR2 SYDVKM. V was shortened by 6 bases and J by 1 base, with 10 bases between the two germline ends. This CDR3 has 13 amino acids.

This sequence joins TRBV5-1 and TRBJ1-4, with D perhaps TRBD1 (6 bases). CDR1 is SGHRS, CDR2 YFSETQ, per germline. Deletions cut 4 bases from V and 5 bases from J, with 15 bases between. The length of the CDR3 is 15 residues. As DNA, the CDR3 is TGCGCCAGCAGCCTAATACAGGGAAAGAATGAAAAACTGTTTTTT. It codes for CASSLIQGKNEKLFF.

The chain joins TRBV15 to TRBJ1-1, with 7 bases that match TRBD1. V lost 2 bases and J lost 3; bases outside the gene matches: 3. Germline loops: CDR1 LNHNV, CDR2 YYDKDF (reference sequence). This CDR3 contains 14 residues. CDR3: CATSRRQGDTEAFF. CDR3 nucleotide sequence: TGTGCCACCAGCAGACGACAGGGAGACACTGAAGCTTTCTTT.

The chain is built from TRBV7-9 and TRBJ1-2; D is possibly TRBD1 (6 bases). Trimming stripped 5 bases from V and 3 bases from J, with 19 bases between. This CDR3 has 16 amino acids. CDR1 and CDR2 (germline): SEHNR, FQNEAQ (reference sequence). CDR3 sequence reads: CASSQGRGRLDYGYTF. CDR3 in DNA: TGTGCCAGCAGCCAGGGTCGGGGGCGCTTGGACTATGGCTACACCTTC.

This chain uses TRBV6-5 with TRBJ1-2; D gene uncertain. Trimming cost V 2 bases and J 2 bases, with 12 bases left between them. In germline, CDR1 is MNHEY, CDR2 SVGAGI. CDR3 size: 15 residues. The CDR3 sequence is CASSYPYGRNYGYTF. CDR3 nucleotide sequence: TGTGCCAGCAGTTACCCCTACGGACGGAACTATGGCTACACCTTC.

The chain uses TRBV2 and TRBJ2-1; 8 bases align to TRBD1. The CDR3 extends over 14 amino acids. V lost 4 bases, J lost 7 bases, and 6 bases stayed unmatched. Germline V gene sequence: CDR1 SNHLY, CDR2 FYNNEI. The CDR3: CASSGQGLGNEQFF. CDR3 in DNA: TGTGCCAGCAGTGGACAGGGGCTCGGGAATGAGCAGTTCTTC. The entire variable domain, with the rest obtained from reference TRBV2 and TRBJ2-1, is as follows: EPEVTQTPSHQVTQMGQEVILRCVPISNHLYFYWYRQILGQKVEFLVSFYNNEISEKSEIFDDQFSVERPDGSNFTLKIRSTKLEDSAMYFCASSGQGLGNEQFFGPGTRLTVL.

The rearrangement links TRBV9 to TRBJ1-2; D not certain. V was trimmed by 3 bases and J by 2 bases, leaving 14 bases between them. Germline loops: CDR1 SGDLS, CDR2 YYNGEE. CDR3 size: 15 residues. The CDR3 DNA reads TGTGCCAGCAGCGCCCCAGGAGCCGCGAACTATGGCTACACCTTC. It translates to CASSAPGAANYGYTF.

V and J are TRBV2 and TRBJ1-3; D possibly corresponds to TRBD1 (5 bases). Trimming removed 2 bases from V and 2 bases from J, with 10 bases in between. This CDR3 has 15 residues. Germline V lookup: CDR1 SNHLY, CDR2 FYNNEI. CDR3 nucleotide sequence: TGTGCCAGCAGTGAATGGGGCAGAGCTGGAAACACCATATATTTT. Protein: CASSEWGRAGNTIYF.

This chain connects TRBV7-5 to TRBJ2-3; TRBD2, the D gene given by the table, was not confirmed from the DNA. TRBV7-5 is termed a pseudogene. The length of the CDR3 is 18 residues. CDR3 region: CASSLDITRPLSTDTQYF. The DNA of the CDR3 is TGTGCCAGCAGCTTAGACATAACGCGGCCGTTGAGCACAGATACGCAGTATTTT.

This chain uses TRBV6-4 with TRBJ2-7; 9 nucleotides align to TRBD2. V was pared by 3 bases and J by 2 bases, with 5 bases of the junction left unmatched. The germline V gene has CDR1 MRHNA and CDR2 SNTAGT. The CDR3 runs 15 residues. The CDR3 is CASSEELAGAYEQYF. As DNA, the CDR3 is TGTGCCAGCAGTGAGGAACTAGCGGGCGCCTACGAGCAGTACTTC.

The chain recombines TRBV29-1 with TRBJ1-1; 8 positions agree with TRBD1. The CDR3 loop spans 12 amino acids. After removal of 4 bases from V and 4 bases from J, the junction contained 2 bases not matched to a gene. From germline, CDR1 is SQVTM and CDR2 ANQGSEA. CDR3 amino acids: CSVGDRGTEAFF. CDR3 sequence (DNA): TGCAGCGTTGGCGACAGGGGCACTGAAGCTTTCTTT.

This clone was counted a few times. The J gene is TRBJ1-2, the V gene TRBV4-1; the D gene is possibly TRBD1 (5 bases). The ends were cut back, 0 bases at V and 8 bases at J, with 19 bases in the middle. This CDR3 has 16 amino acids. The germline V gene encodes CDR1 MGHRA and CDR2 YSYEKL. The CDR3 DNA reads as TGCGCCAGCAGCCAAGAGGGGGGTGCAGCAGTTTGGGGCTACACCTTC. Protein product: CASSQEGGAAVWGYTF.

This rearrangement joins TRBV5-1 to TRBJ2-1, with 9 bases lining up with TRBD2. Germline CDR1 reads SGHRS; CDR2 reads YFSETQ. The CDR3 runs to 17 residues. V dropped 0 bases and J dropped 4; count of bases not matched to a gene: 8. The CDR3 DNA reads as TGCGCCAGCAGCTTGGCCCCTAGCGGGACCTTTTACAATGAGCAGTTCTTC. It translates to CASSLAPSGTFYNEQFF.

V gene TRBV6-5 combines with J gene TRBJ2-7; TRBD1 is a possible D gene (5 bases). CDR1 is MNHEY, CDR2 SVGAGI, per germline. This CDR3 spans 13 amino acids. V was clipped by 9 bases and J by 6 bases, with 18 bases between them. The CDR3 sequence is CASSQEDVSEQYF. The CDR3 coding sequence is TGTGCCAGTTCACAGGAAGATGTGAGCGAGCAGTACTTC.

The chain recombines TRBV5-4 with TRBJ2-2; 7 nucleotides match TRBD2. Trimming cost V 0 bases and J 1 base; bases outside gene matches: 15. Germline V lookup: CDR1 SGHNT, CDR2 YYREEE (reference sequence). CDR3 length equals 20 residues. The CDR3 loop is CASSLDSHRSWEGNTGELFF. Written as DNA, the CDR3 is TGTGCCAGCAGCTTGGACTCTCATCGTTCGTGGGAGGGGAACACCGGGGAGCTGTTTTTT.

This sequence joins TRBV19 and TRBJ1-1, with D unresolved. The CDR3 is made up of 14 amino acids. V was shortened by 3 bases and J by 0 bases, with 8 bases between the two germline ends. The germline V gene encodes CDR1 LNHDA and CDR2 SQIVND (reference sequence). The CDR3 here is CASSMAGMNTEAFF. In DNA, the CDR3 is TGTGCCAGTAGTATGGCGGGCATGAACACTGAAGCTTTCTTT.

In DNA form, the CDR3 reads TGTGCCAGCAGCTTAGCATTAGGGTTTGAAGCTTTCTTT. Protein: CASSLALGFEAFF. This chain joins TRBV7-6 and TRBJ1-1; unclear D gene. Germline values: CDR1 SGHVS, CDR2 FNYEAQ. The CDR3 extends over 13 amino acids. With 0 bases removed from V and 7 bases from J, the gap between germline ends came to 9 bases. The variable domain in full, with the rest retrieved from reference TRBV7-6 and TRBJ1-1, is GAGVSQSPRYKVTKRGQDVALRCDPISGHVSLYWYRQALGQGPEFLTYFNYEAQQDKSGLPNDRFSAERPEGSISTLTIQRTEQRDSAMYRCASSLALGFEAFFGQGTRLTVV.

The chain employs TRBV28 and TRBJ1-1, with no clear D. Germline assignment: CDR1 MDHEN and CDR2 SYDVKM. Deletions cut 9 bases from V and 0 bases from J, with 17 bases between. The CDR3 extends over 15 amino acids. The CDR3 region has the DNA TGTGCCAGTGAGGGTCCCTCTTTAATGAACACTGAAGCTTTCTTT. This translates into CASEGPSLMNTEAFF.

About this clone itself: Distinct nucleotide sequences in the sample also encode this CDR3. The J gene is TRBJ2-7, the V gene TRBV30, with D uncertain. The CDR3 has 12 amino acids. Trimming pared 2 bases from V and 4 bases from J, leaving 9 bases between. Germline values: CDR1 GTSNPN, CDR2 SVGIG (reference sequence). CDR3 coding DNA: TGTGCCTGGAGTCCGCTGGGGTACGAGCAGTACTTC. Amino acid sequence: CAWSPLGYEQYF.

The rearrangement links TRBV27 to TRBJ2-3, with TRBD1 matching over 8 bases. The germline CDR1 and CDR2 sequences are MNHEY and SMNVEV (reference sequence). This CDR3 spans 15 amino acids. J gave up 2 bases and V 5 bases, and 6 bases lay outside the gene matches. The CDR3 sequence is CASSPLGQATDTQYF. The DNA for the CDR3 is TGTGCCAGCAGTCCGTTGGGACAGGCCACAGATACGCAGTATTTT.

The J gene is TRBJ2-7, the V gene TRBV5-4; tentative D call: TRBD2 (5 bases). Germline V CDR1 and CDR2: SGHNT, YYREEE (reference sequence). V was shortened by 4 bases and J by 5 bases, with 13 bases between the two germline ends. This CDR3 region has 13 residues. DNA for the CDR3: TGTGCCAGCAGCCAGGAGGTCAGGAACGAGCAGTACTTC. This encodes CASSQEVRNEQYF. Full variable domain (missing parts from reference TRBV5-4 and TRBJ2-7): ETGVTQSPTHLIKTRGQQVTLRCSSQSGHNTVSWYQQALGQGPQFIFQYYREEENGRGNFPPRFSGLQFPNYSSELNVNALELDDSALYLCASSQEVRNEQYFGPGTRLTVT.

The chain is built from TRBV7-8 and TRBJ2-1; maybe TRBD2 (5 bases). V was clipped by 3 bases and J by 4 bases, with 25 bases between them. The CDR3 is 19 residues long. Germline assignment: CDR1 SGHVS and CDR2 FQNEAQ. For the CDR3, the DNA is TGTGCCAGCAGCTTTCCCAACCCCGGTTCCCCAAGGAGGTACAATGAGCAGTTCTTC. Residues: CASSFPNPGSPRRYNEQFF.

The V gene is TRBV5-1, the J gene TRBJ2-2; 15 nucleotides align to TRBD2. The J segment lost 5 bases and the V segment lost 0 bases, leaving 11 bases of the junction unmatched. Germline-derived CDR1 and CDR2 are SGHRS and YFSETQ. This CDR3 is built from 20 residues. For the CDR3, the DNA is TGCGCCAGCAGCTTGGGGATTCCGGGACTAGCGGGAGGAAGGACCGGGGAGCTGTTTTTT. This translates into CASSLGIPGLAGGRTGELFF. The full variable domain, rest sourced from reference TRBV5-1 and TRBJ2-2, is KAGVTQTPRYLIKTRGQQVTLSCSPISGHRSVSWYQQTPGQGLQFLFEYFSETQRNKGNFPGRFSGRQFSNSRSEMNVSTLELGDSALYLCASSLGIPGLAGGRTGELFFGEGSRLTVL.

This sequence joins TRBV4-1 and TRBJ1-6; D gene uncertain. CDR1 is MGHRA and CDR2 is YSYEKL in the germline V gene. The CDR3 has 16 amino acids. The V gene lost 2 bases and the J gene lost 6 bases, with 14 bases spanning the gap. The CDR3 DNA sequence: TGCGCCAGCAGCCAAATGAAGGACGTTTTTAATTCACCCCTCCACTTT. Protein product: CASSQMKDVFNSPLHF.